These T cell receptor beta chains were read from a single sample in a study of blood T cell repertoires in COVID-19. Data came from immunoSEQ multiplex PCR; TCRdb stores just in-frame clones and leaves some out. The sample shows 100,000 to 150,000 clones, about 82% of them seen only once. Sequencing was done on a sample of peripheral blood. The receptor set was obtained from a human donor in a cohort sampled during active COVID-19. Each CDR3 is given with its conserved first and last residue. The order of the fields is D gene, V gene, clone size, J gene, CDR3 DNA, CDR3 protein. The D gene is left open where the match is weak. Clone sizes are given selectively: once, few, many, or a class where the clone is expanded.

.	TRBV9	.	TRBJ2-1	TGTGCCAGCAGCCTGAGGGGGGGCGGAGGACGCAATGAGCAGTTCTTC	CASSLRGGGGRNEQFF
.	TRBV11-2	.	TRBJ2-1	TGTGCCAGCAGCTCGGTGGGGGGCAATGAGCAGTTCTTC	CASSSVGGNEQFF
.	TRBV19	.	TRBJ1-5	TGTGCCAGTAGACCTGGGCCTTCTCTCAATCAGCCCCAGCATTTT	CASRPGPSLNQPQHF
TRBD1	TRBV19	.	TRBJ1-6	TGTGCCAGTAAGGGGACAGGAAAGAGCTCCTATAATTCACCCCTCCACTTT	CASKGTGKSSYNSPLHF
.	TRBV27	.	TRBJ2-3	TGTGCCAGCAGTTCACTTAACAGGGTTGGGAGAGATACGCAGTATTTT	CASSSLNRVGRDTQYF
TRBD2	TRBV3-1/TRBV3-2	.	TRBJ2-7	TGTGCCAGCAGCCATAGCGGGCTGAGCTCCTACGAGCAGTACTTC	CASSHSGLSSYEQYF
.	TRBV28	.	TRBJ2-7	TGTGCCAGCAGGCGGGACGGCCCCTTCACCTACGAGCAGTACTTC	CASRRDGPFTYEQYF
TRBD2	TRBV6-5	.	TRBJ2-3	TGTGCCAGCAGACAGAGCGGGAGGGTCCCAGATACGCAGTATTTT	CASRQSGRVPDTQYF
.	TRBV6-2/TRBV6-3	.	TRBJ1-2	TGTGCCAGCAGTTCCGCGGGCGGCTATGGCTACACCTTC	CASSSAGGYGYTF
.	TRBV11-3	.	TRBJ2-5	TGTGCCAGCAGCTTGGGCAGGCAAGAGACCCAGTACTTC	CASSLGRQETQYF
.	TRBV7-9	.	TRBJ1-2	TGTGCCAGCAGCTTAGGGCACTATGGCTACACCTTC	CASSLGHYGYTF
.	TRBV7-6	.	TRBJ2-7	TGTGCCAGCAGCCCTCAGGGGCTCACGGGCGAGCAGTACTTC	CASSPQGLTGEQYF
TRBD2	TRBV5-1	once	TRBJ2-1	TGCGCCAGCAGCTCCCGACTAGCGGAAGACAATGAGCAGTTCTTC	CASSSRLAEDNEQFF
.	TRBV6-6	.	TRBJ1-1	TGTGCCAGCAGTTACCAAACTGAGAACACTGAAGCTTTCTTT	CASSYQTENTEAFF
TRBD1	TRBV6-1	.	TRBJ2-7	TGTGCCAGCAGTGAAGTCTTCCGGGACAGGGGCCAATTC	CASSEVFRDRGQF
.	TRBV2	few	TRBJ1-1	TGTGCCACAAAAGGGGAATTCAACACTGAAGCTTTCTTT	CATKGEFNTEAFF
TRBD1	TRBV6-2/TRBV6-3	.	TRBJ1-2	TGTGCCAGCAGTTACTACGACAGGGGAGACGGCTACACCTTC	CASSYYDRGDGYTF
TRBD2	TRBV9	.	TRBJ2-1	TGTGCCAGCAGCGTGGGGGGACTAGCGGGAGTCGAGCAGTTCTTC	CASSVGGLAGVEQFF
TRBD1	TRBV9	.	TRBJ1-1	TGTGCCAGCAGCCGGAACAGGGGTCGAGGCATGAACACTGAAGCTTTCTTT	CASSRNRGRGMNTEAFF
.	TRBV20-1	.	TRBJ2-7	TGCAGTGCTGCCCAGGGGTTCGAGCAGTACTTC	CSAAQGFEQYF
TRBD1	TRBV6-1	.	TRBJ2-7	TGTGCCAGCAGTGAACGGGGAGACAGGGCTCCATACGAGCAGTACTTC	CASSERGDRAPYEQYF
TRBD1	TRBV7-2	.	TRBJ1-2	TGTGCAGGGGGACAGGCTAACTATGGCTACACCTTC	CAGGQANYGYTF
.	TRBV4-1	.	TRBJ1-2	TGCGCCAGCAGCCAAGAGTTCGGGGTCGGCTACACCTTC	CASSQEFGVGYTF
TRBD1	TRBV4-1	once	TRBJ2-5	TGCGCCAGCAGCCGGCCGGGACAGGGAGAGACCCAGTACTTC	CASSRPGQGETQYF
.	TRBV7-8	.	TRBJ2-1	TGTGCCAGCAGCTTGACCCGGAGGAATGAGCAGTTCTTC	CASSLTRRNEQFF
TRBD1	TRBV6-5	.	TRBJ2-7	TGTGCCAGCAGACCGGGACAGGGGGGCTACGAGCAGTACTTC	CASRPGQGGYEQYF
TRBD1	TRBV4-3	.	TRBJ2-1	TGCGCCAGCAGCCAAGACGTGACAGGGGGACCAATTGAGCAGTTCTTC	CASSQDVTGGPIEQFF
TRBD2	TRBV9	.	TRBJ2-3	TGTGCCAGCGGAGGGACTAGCGGGAGATCAGATACGCAGTATTTT	CASGGTSGRSDTQYF
TRBD2	TRBV12-5	.	TRBJ2-1	TGTGCTAGTGGCCTGGAGGGAGGGACCCCCCTGGGCGCTGAGCAGTTCTTC	CASGLEGGTPLGAEQFF
.	TRBV28	.	TRBJ1-2	TGTGCCAGCAGCTCAGGAGGGGTGCCCTATGGCTACACCTTC	CASSSGGVPYGYTF
TRBD1	TRBV2	.	TRBJ2-1	TGTGCCAGCAGAGGGACAGGGAGGATTGAGCAGTTCTTC	CASRGTGRIEQFF
.	TRBV9	.	TRBJ2-1	TGTGCCAGCAGCGTATCAGGAGGTCCCTCAACCTACAATGAGCAGTTCTTC	CASSVSGGPSTYNEQFF
TRBD1	TRBV2	.	TRBJ1-3	TGTGCCAGCAGTTCACAGGGGGCGAAAGGAAACACCATATATTTT	CASSSQGAKGNTIYF
TRBD2	TRBV9	.	TRBJ2-1	TGTGCCAGCAGCCTACCTACGACTAGCGGGAGGGAGGCCTACAATGAGCAGTTCTTC	CASSLPTTSGREAYNEQFF
.	TRBV4-3	.	TRBJ1-2	TGCGCCAGCAGCTCCCGAACAGGCCGGATGGGCTACACCTTC	CASSSRTGRMGYTF
TRBD1	TRBV6-5	.	TRBJ1-6	TGTGCCAGCAGTACCGGGACAGTGAGTAATTCACCCCTCCACTTT	CASSTGTVSNSPLHF
TRBD1	TRBV7-8	.	TRBJ2-1	TGTGCCAGCAGCAAGGGACAGGGTGATGAGAATGAGCAGTTCTTC	CASSKGQGDENEQFF